The 6 T cell receptor beta chains below were found in one sample sequenced in a study of T cells in Graves' hyperthyroidism and ophthalmopathy. RNA transcripts yielded amplified TCR beta CDR3 regions. HTBI primers were employed in a first-round RT-PCR of the TCR CDR3. TCRdb ran MiXCR on the multiplex PCR reads and lists one entry per CDR3 protein. Here the sample spans around 480,000 distinct CDR3 sequences, around 14% being singletons. The sequenced sample consisted of blood. Receptor source: a woman aged 18 to 35 with Graves' hyperthyroidism.

The rearrangement joins TRBV11-3 to TRBJ2-5; a weak D match, TRBD2 (6 bases). Germline CDR1 SGHNT, CDR2 YENEEA. Trimming took 5 bases from V and 4 from J, leaving 14 bases between them. This CDR3 has 14 residues. CDR3 sequence reads: CASSQREYRETQYF. In nucleotides, the CDR3 is TGTGCCAGCAGCCAACGGGAGTATCGAGAGACCCAGTACTTC.

The chain carries TRBV3-1 and TRBJ2-1; 8 positions agree with TRBD2. In germline, CDR1 is LGHDT, CDR2 YNNKEL (reference sequence). The V and J ends lost 4 bases and 2 bases, in that order; junction bases with no gene match: 7. This CDR3 comprises 16 residues. The CDR3 protein is CASSRGGGLPYNEQFF. CDR3 coding DNA: TGTGCCAGCAGCCGAGGCGGGGGGCTCCCCTACAATGAGCAGTTCTTC.

This clonotype was counted at least ten times. One end of the junction varies from germline; a read error may be responsible. The J gene is TRBJ2-4, the V gene TRBV12-3 or TRBV12-4; 9 bases are shared with TRBD2. This CDR3 region has 13 residues. As DNA, the CDR3 is TGTGCCAGCAGATTAGCGGGAGAAAACATTCAGTACTTC. Amino acid sequence: CASRLAGENIQYF.

J is TRBJ2-2 and V is TRBV7-3; the D gene could be TRBD1 or TRBD2 (5 bases each). The ends were cut back, 2 bases at V and 0 bases at J, with 13 bases in the middle. This CDR3 has 17 amino acids. Germline assignment: CDR1 SGHTA and CDR2 FQGTGA. CDR3 region: CASSLDSRDPNTGELFF. The CDR3 DNA reads as TGTGCCAGCAGCTTAGATAGCAGGGACCCGAACACCGGGGAGCTGTTTTTT.

This clonotype was counted many times. The chain combines TRBV11-1 with TRBJ2-2; 10 positions match TRBD2. CDR3 length: 16 residues. V lost 5 bases to trimming and J lost 9 bases; unmatched junction nucleotides: 12. Germline values: CDR1 SGHAT, CDR2 FQDESV (reference sequence). This CDR3 reads CASSGGLAELSRELFF. DNA for the CDR3: TGTGCCAGCAGCGGAGGACTAGCGGAGCTGTCGCGGGAGCTGTTTTTT.

This clonotype came up a few times. The J gene is TRBJ2-1, the V gene TRBV3-1; the match to TRBD2 covers 11 bases. Germline V gene sequence: CDR1 LGHDT, CDR2 YNNKEL (reference sequence). The CDR3 has 14 residues. V shed 2 bases and J 12 bases; nucleotides not matched to a gene: 6. The CDR3 loop reads CASSQTSGSLLQFF. CDR3 bases: TGTGCCAGCAGCCAAACTAGCGGGAGCCTCTTGCAGTTCTTC.